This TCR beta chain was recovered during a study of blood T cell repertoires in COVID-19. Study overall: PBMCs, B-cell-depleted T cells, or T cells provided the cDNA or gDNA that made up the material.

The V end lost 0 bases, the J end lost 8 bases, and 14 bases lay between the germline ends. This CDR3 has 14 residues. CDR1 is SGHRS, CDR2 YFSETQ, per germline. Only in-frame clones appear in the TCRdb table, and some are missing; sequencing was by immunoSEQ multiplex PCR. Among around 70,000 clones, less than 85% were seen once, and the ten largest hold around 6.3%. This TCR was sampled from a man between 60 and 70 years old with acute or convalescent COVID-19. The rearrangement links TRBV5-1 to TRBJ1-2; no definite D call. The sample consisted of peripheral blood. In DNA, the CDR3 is TGCGCCAGCAGCTTGGAGGGTTCCGGCGGGGGCTACACCTTC. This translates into CASSLEGSGGGYTF.